This T cell receptor beta chain was observed in a study of T cell responses to AZD1222 COVID-19 vaccine. Profiled with immunoSEQ multiplex PCR; TCRdb holds only in-frame clones, not every one. This sample carries 190,000 or so clones, 80% to 95% of them seen once, and the ten largest clones take around 1%. The CDR3 has 12 residues. The germline V and J ends were trimmed by 8 bases and 4 bases, with 11 bases remaining between them. V is TRBV12-3 or TRBV12-4 and J is TRBJ1-1; D remains unclear. Sequenced material: peripheral blood, taken 28 days after the second AZD1222 dose. The receptor's source is an adult who received the AZD1222 COVID-19 vaccine. The CDR3 loop is CASYAQATEAFF. The CDR3 bases are TGTGCCAGCTATGCCCAGGCCACTGAAGCTTTCTTT.